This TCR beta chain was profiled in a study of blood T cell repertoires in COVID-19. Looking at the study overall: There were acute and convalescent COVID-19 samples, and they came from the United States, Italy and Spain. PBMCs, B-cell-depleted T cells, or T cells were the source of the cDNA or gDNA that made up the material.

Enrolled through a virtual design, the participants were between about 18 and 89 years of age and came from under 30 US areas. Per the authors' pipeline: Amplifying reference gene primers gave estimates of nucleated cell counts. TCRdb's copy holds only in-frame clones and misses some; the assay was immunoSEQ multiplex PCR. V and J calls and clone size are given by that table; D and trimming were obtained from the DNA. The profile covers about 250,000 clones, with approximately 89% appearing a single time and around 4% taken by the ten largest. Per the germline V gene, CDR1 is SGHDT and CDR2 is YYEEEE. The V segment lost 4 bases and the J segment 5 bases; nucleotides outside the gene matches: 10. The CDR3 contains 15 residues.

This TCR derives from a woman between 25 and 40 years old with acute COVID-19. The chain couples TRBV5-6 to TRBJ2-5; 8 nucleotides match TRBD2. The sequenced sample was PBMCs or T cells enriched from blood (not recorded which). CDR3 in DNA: TGTGCCAGCAGCCCCGGGGGGGGAAGGAGGGAGACCCAGTACTTC. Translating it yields CASSPGGGRRETQYF.